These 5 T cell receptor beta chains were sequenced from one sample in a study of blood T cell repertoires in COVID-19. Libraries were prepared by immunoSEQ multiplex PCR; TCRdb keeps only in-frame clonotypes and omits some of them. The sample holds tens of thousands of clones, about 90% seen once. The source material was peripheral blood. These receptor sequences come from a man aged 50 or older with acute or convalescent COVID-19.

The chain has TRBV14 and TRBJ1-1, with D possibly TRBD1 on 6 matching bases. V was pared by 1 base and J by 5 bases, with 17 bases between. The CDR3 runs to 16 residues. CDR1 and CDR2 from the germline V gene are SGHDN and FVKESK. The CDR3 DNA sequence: TGTGCCAGCAGCCAAGTCGGACAGAGCAGGAGTACTGAAGCTTTCTTT. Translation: CASSQVGQSRSTEAFF.

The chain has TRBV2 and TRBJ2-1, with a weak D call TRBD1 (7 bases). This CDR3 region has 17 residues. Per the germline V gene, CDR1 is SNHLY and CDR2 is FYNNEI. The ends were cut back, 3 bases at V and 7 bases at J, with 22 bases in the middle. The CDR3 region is CASSEGDSVAAENEQFF. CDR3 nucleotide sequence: TGTGCCAGCAGTGAGGGGGACAGTGTAGCGGCCGAGAATGAGCAGTTCTTC.

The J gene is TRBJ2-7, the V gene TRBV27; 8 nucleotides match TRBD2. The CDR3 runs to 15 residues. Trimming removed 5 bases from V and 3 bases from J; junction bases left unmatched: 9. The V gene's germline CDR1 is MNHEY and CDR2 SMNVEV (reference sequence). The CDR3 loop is CASSQGLGLFYEQYF. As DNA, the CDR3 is TGTGCCAGCAGTCAGGGACTAGGTTTATTCTACGAGCAGTACTTC.

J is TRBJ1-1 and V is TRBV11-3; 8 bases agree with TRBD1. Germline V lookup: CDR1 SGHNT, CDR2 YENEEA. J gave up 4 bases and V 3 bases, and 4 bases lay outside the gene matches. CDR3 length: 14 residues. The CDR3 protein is CASSFRTGFTEAFF. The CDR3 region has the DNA TGTGCCAGCAGCTTCCGGACAGGGTTCACTGAAGCTTTCTTT. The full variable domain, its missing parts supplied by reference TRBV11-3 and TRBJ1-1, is EAGVVQSPRYKIIEKKQPVAFWCNPISGHNTLYWYLQNLGQGPELLIRYENEEAVDDSQLPKDRFSAERLKGVDSTLKIQPAELGDSAVYLCASSFRTGFTEAFFGQGTRLTVV.

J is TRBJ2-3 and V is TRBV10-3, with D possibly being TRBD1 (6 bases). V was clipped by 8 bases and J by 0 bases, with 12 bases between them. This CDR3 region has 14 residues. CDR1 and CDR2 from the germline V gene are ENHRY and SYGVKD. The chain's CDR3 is CAIRNRDSTDTQYF. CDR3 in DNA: TGTGCCATCCGAAACAGGGATAGCACAGATACGCAGTATTTT.